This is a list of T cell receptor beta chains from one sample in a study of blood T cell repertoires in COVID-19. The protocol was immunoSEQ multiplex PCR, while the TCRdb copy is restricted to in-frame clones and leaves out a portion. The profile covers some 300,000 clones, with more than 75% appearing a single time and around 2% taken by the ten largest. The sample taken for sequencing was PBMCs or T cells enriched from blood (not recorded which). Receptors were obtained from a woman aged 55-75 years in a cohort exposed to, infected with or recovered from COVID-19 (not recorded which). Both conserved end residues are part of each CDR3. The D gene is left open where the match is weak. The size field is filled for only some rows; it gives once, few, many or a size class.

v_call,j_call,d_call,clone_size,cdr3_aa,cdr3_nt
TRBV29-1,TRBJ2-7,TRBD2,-,CSVEATSPSGRSYEQYF,TGCAGCGTTGAAGCGACATCGCCTAGCGGGAGGTCCTACGAGCAGTACTTC
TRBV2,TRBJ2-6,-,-,CASKDSSSGANVLTF,TGTGCCAGCAAGGACAGCAGCTCTGGGGCCAACGTCCTGACTTTC
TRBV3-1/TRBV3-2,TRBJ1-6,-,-,CASSQGANAYNSPLHF,TGTGCCAGCAGCCAAGGAGCAAACGCCTATAATTCACCCCTCCACTTT
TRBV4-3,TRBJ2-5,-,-,CASSQGGHETQYF,TGCGCCAGCAGCCAAGGTGGGCACGAGACCCAGTACTTC
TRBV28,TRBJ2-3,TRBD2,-,CASSPLAGGTDTQYF,TGTGCCAGCAGTCCCCTAGCGGGTGGCACAGATACGCAGTATTTT
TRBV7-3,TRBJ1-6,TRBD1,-,CASSLRQGARSPLHF,TGTGCCAGCAGCCTCCGACAGGGGGCACGTTCACCCCTCCACTTT
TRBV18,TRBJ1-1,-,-,CASSPTGEKNTEAFF,TGTGCCAGCTCACCAACGGGGGAAAAGAACACTGAAGCTTTCTTT
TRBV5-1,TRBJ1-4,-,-,CASSLRGGRLPNEKLFF,TGCGCCAGCAGCCTCCGGGGGGGGCGTCTTCCTAATGAAAAACTGTTTTTT
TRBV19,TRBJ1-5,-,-,CASGQSLHQHF,TGTGCCAGTGGCCAATCTCTTCACCAGCATTTT
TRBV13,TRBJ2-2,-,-,CASSKTRGGPNTGELFF,TGTGCCAGCAGCAAAACGCGGGGCGGACCAAACACCGGGGAGCTGTTTTTT
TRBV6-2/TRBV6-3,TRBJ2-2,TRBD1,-,CASSMTGITGELFF,TGTGCCAGCAGCATGACAGGGATCACCGGGGAGCTGTTTTTT
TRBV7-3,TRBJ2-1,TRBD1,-,CASSFRQGNEQFF,TGTGCCAGCAGCTTCAGACAGGGTAATGAGCAGTTCTTC
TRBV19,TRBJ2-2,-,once,CASSRGGGTGELFF,TGTGCCAGTAGTAGGGGAGGGGGCACCGGGGAGCTGTTTTTT
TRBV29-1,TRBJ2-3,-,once,CSVEGQRTDTQYF,TGCAGCGTTGAGGGGCAGCGCACAGATACGCAGTATTTT
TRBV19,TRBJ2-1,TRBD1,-,CASSLAGTGNNEQFF,TGTGCCAGTAGTCTAGCCGGGACAGGGAACAATGAGCAGTTCTTC
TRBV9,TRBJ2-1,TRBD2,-,CASSVDGGRAGEQFF,TGTGCCAGCAGCGTAGATGGCGGGAGGGCCGGTGAGCAGTTCTTC
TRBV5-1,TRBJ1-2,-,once,CASSLYGGNSRGYTF,TGCGCCAGCAGCTTGTATGGCGGTAACTCGAGGGGCTACACCTTC
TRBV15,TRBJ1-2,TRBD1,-,CATSRNSRQGYGYTF,TGTGCCACCAGCAGGAATTCAAGACAGGGCTATGGCTACACCTTC
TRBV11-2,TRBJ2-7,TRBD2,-,CASSLTHLGLAVPYF,TGTGCCAGCAGCTTAACTCATCTAGGTCTAGCGGTCCCTTACTTC
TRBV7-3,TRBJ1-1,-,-,CASSLEAQVNTEAFF,TGTGCCAGCAGCTTAGAGGCGCAAGTGAACACTGAAGCTTTCTTT
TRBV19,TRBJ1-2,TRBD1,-,CASSIMSTGDRGYTF,TGTGCCAGTAGTATCATGTCGACAGGGGACAGGGGCTACACCTTC
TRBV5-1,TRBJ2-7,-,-,CASSPALGRVTYEQYF,TGCGCCAGCAGCCCCGCCCTCGGCAGGGTAACCTACGAGCAGTACTTC
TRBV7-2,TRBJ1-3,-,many,CASSLFTGPGNTIYF,TGTGCCAGCAGCTTATTTACGGGTCCTGGAAACACCATATATTTT
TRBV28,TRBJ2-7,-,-,CASTTGVVINSYEQYF,TGTGCCAGCACCACGGGGGTAGTAATAAACTCCTACGAGCAGTACTTC
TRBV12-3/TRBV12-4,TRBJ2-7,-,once,CASSLGGAGEQYF,TGTGCCAGCAGTTTGGGGGGGGCCGGCGAGCAGTACTTC
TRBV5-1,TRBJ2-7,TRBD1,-,CASSWTGLASYEQYF,TGCGCCAGCAGCTGGACAGGGCTCGCCTCCTACGAGCAGTACTTC
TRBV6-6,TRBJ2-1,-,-,CASRQSSYNEQFF,TGTGCCAGCAGACAGAGCTCCTACAATGAGCAGTTCTTC
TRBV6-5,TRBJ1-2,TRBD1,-,CASSYRDRFYGYTF,TGTGCCAGCAGCTACCGGGACAGGTTTTATGGCTACACCTTC
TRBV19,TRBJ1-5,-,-,CASSITGINQPQHF,TGTGCCAGTAGCATCACAGGGATCAATCAGCCCCAGCATTTT
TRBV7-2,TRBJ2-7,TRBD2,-,CASSLTTSGYEQYF,TGTGCCAGCAGCTTAACTACTAGCGGCTACGAGCAGTACTTC
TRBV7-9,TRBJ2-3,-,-,CASSSRGRANTDTQYF,TGTGCCAGCAGCTCCCGTGGCAGGGCGAACACAGATACGCAGTATTTT
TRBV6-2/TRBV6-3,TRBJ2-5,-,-,CASSKGRSQETQYF,TGTGCCAGCAGCAAGGGGAGGTCACAAGAGACCCAGTACTTC
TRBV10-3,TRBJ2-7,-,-,CAISQGSYEQYF,TGTGCCATCAGCCAGGGCTCCTACGAGCAGTACTTC
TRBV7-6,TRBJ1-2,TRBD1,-,CASSLEAGGISGYTF,TGTGCCAGCAGCTTAGAGGCAGGGGGCATTAGTGGCTACACCTTC
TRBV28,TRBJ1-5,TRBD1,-,CASSTTGGWDQPQHF,TGTGCCAGCAGCACGACAGGGGGGTGGGATCAGCCCCAGCATTTT
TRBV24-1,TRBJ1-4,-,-,CATSTGATNEKLFF,TGTGCCACCAGCACAGGTGCAACTAATGAAAAACTGTTTTTT
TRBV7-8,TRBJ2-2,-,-,CASSRHGTGELFF,TGTGCCAGCAGCAGACACGGCACCGGGGAGCTGTTTTTT
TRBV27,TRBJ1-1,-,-,CASSLSISGGRGTEAFF,TGTGCCAGCAGTTTATCGATTTCTGGGGGGAGGGGCACTGAAGCTTTCTTT
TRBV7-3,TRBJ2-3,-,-,CASSLQPDGSTDTQYF,TGTGCCAGCAGCTTACAGCCCGACGGGAGCACAGATACGCAGTATTTT
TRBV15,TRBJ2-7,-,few,CATSRGGGENEQYF,TGTGCCACCAGCAGAGGAGGAGGGGAGAACGAGCAGTACTTC
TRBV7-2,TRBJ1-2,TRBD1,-,CASSLHIRTGYTGGGYTF,TGTGCCAGCAGCTTACACATTAGGACAGGATATACCGGTGGGGGCTACACCTTC
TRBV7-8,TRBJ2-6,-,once,CASSLDRSSGANVLTF,TGTGCCAGCAGCTTAGATCGGTCCTCTGGGGCCAACGTCCTGACTTTC
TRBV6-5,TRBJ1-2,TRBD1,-,CASSQDRGLWGYTF,TGTGCCAGCAGTCAGGACAGGGGGCTTTGGGGCTACACCTTC
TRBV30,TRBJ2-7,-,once,CAIRVSYEQYF,TGTGCCATCAGGGTCTCCTACGAGCAGTACTTC
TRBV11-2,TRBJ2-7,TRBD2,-,CASSLSAGALEQYF,TGTGCCAGCAGCTTATCTGCGGGAGCTTTGGAGCAGTACTTC
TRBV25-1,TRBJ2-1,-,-,CASSATYSNAYNEQFF,TGTGCCAGCAGTGCTACTTATAGCAACGCCTACAATGAGCAGTTCTTC
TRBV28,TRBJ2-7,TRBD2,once,CASSYELAGGYEQYF,TGTGCCAGCAGTTACGAACTAGCGGGAGGGTACGAGCAGTACTTC